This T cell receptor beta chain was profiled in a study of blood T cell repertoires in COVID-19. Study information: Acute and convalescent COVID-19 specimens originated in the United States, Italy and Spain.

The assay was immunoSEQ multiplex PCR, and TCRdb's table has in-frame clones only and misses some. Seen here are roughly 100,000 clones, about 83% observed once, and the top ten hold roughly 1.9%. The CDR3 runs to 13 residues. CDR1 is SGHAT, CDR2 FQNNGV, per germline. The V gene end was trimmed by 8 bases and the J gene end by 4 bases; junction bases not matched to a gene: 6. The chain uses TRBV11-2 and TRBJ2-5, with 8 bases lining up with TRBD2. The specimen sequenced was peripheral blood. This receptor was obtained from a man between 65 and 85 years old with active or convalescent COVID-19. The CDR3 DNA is TGTGCCAGCCGGGGGGGGGCCGGAGAGACCCAGTACTTC. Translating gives CASRGGAGETQYF.